Listed below are T cell receptor beta chains from one sample, sequenced in a study of molecular identifiers for immune sequencing clone quantification. TCRdb recomputed calls from the PCR reads with MiXCR, one row per CDR3 protein. The table records about 630,000 distinct CDR3 sequences, 25% of them present only once. Sequenced: naive CD8+ T cells from blood, with Jurkat cell RNA spiked in. The receptors come from a human donor in good health. Some libraries in this study had Jurkat cell RNA spiked in. Both conserved end residues are part of each CDR3. The D gene is left open where the match is weak.

V: TRBV7-8; D: NA; length: 17; CDR3: CASSLGAHVPTNEKLFF
V: TRBV7-9; D: NA; length: 13; CDR3: CASSQRSGNTISF
V: TRBV27; D: NA; length: 17; CDR3: CASSLYPATISNYGYTF
V: TRBV5-6; D: TRBD1; length: 16; CDR3: CASSFPSRTGEYEQYF
V: TRBV10-3; D: NA; length: 15; CDR3: CAISDGQGNNSPLHF
V: TRBV27; D: TRBD2; length: 15; CDR3: CASRPGLAETDTQYF
V: TRBV7-2; D: NA; length: 14; CDR3: CASSLAGGGYGYTF
V: TRBV20-1; D: TRBD1; length: 15; CDR3: CSARDRGQGKGTQYF
V: TRBV6-2/TRBV6-3; D: NA; length: 8; CDR3: CASKSQYF
V: TRBV11-2; D: NA; length: 15; CDR3: CASSLEWGNNQPQHF
V: TRBV7-2; D: NA; length: 13; CDR3: CASRPGARTEAFF
V: TRBV9; D: NA; length: 16; CDR3: CASSVVRSAGTGELFF
V: TRBV9; D: NA; length: 14; CDR3: CASSVLGGKNIQYF
V: TRBV7-9; D: NA; length: 14; CDR3: CASSSTRQNQPQHF
V: TRBV13; D: NA; length: 12; CDR3: CASSLSENIQYF
V: TRBV3-1; D: NA; length: 13; CDR3: CASSQGTSDTRYF
V: TRBV12-3/TRBV12-4; D: NA; length: 14; CDR3: CASSFGTENTEAFF
V: TRBV7-9; D: NA; length: 14; CDR3: CASGASRGGETQYF
V: TRBV6-2/TRBV6-3; D: NA; length: 17; CDR3: CASSYSMGRRSNQPQHF
V: TRBV30; D: NA; length: 11; CDR3: CAWSATGELFF
V: TRBV27; D: NA; length: 14; CDR3: CASSGTGEGNEQFF
V: TRBV15; D: TRBD2; length: 16; CDR3: CATSRRLAGSTDTQYF
V: TRBV2; D: NA; length: 13; CDR3: CASSEGGSSEQFF
V: TRBV20-1; D: TRBD2; length: 17; CDR3: CSARDGLAGVNLYEQYF
V: TRBV20-1; D: TRBD2; length: 15; CDR3: CSARDLAGDVNEQFF
V: TRBV20-1; D: NA; length: 13; CDR3: CSARDWGGDEQYF
V: TRBV20-1; D: NA; length: 12; CDR3: CSPLVLQETQYF
V: TRBV12-3/TRBV12-4; D: TRBD2; length: 15; CDR3: CASRPGLASSYEQYF